Here is one T cell receptor beta chain with its context. What it binds is not known. The identical CDR3 is also encoded by other nucleotide sequences in the sample. Every isolated RNA sample was fully reverse transcribed, so sequencing captured expressed TCRB transcripts. Produced via immunoSEQ multiplex PCR; TCRdb's table is partial and in-frame only. This sample carries 640,000 or so clones, over 13% of them seen once, and the ten largest clones take 0.035% to 0.045%. These data come from a study of beta chain features in type 1 diabetes. Study-wide findings and caveats: When VDJ junctions were examined, type 1 diabetes patients showed fewer insertions and more deletions. When Type 1 diabetes patients were examined, their TCRB CDR3s proved moderately but significantly shorter in all four CD4+ subsets.

CDR1 is MNHEY and CDR2 is SVGAGI in the germline V gene. Trimming took off 6 bases at V and 3 bases at J, with 10 bases between the two ends. The length of the CDR3 is 13 residues. This chain uses TRBV6-5 with TRBJ2-3, with no clear D. Sequencing was done on a sample of naive CD4+ T cells from blood. The receptor comes from a man aged 18 to 29 with type 1 diabetes. This CDR3 is CASSFPGTDTQYF. CDR3 coding DNA: TGTGCCAGCAGCTTTCCTGGGACAGATACGCAGTATTTT.